This T cell receptor (beta chain) was obtained from a study of blood T cell repertoires in COVID-19. Study-level background: Sites across the United States, Italy and Spain contributed samples from acute and convalescent COVID-19. T cells, B-cell-depleted T cells, or PBMCs supplied cDNA or gDNA.

The CDR3 is made up of 17 amino acids. Germline V CDR1 and CDR2: SGHTA, FQGTGA. Trimming stripped 0 bases from V and 0 bases from J, with 9 bases between. Authors' data handling: Amplification of reference gene primers was used by the study to estimate nucleated cell counts. TCRdb's table, derived via immunoSEQ multiplex PCR, lists solely in-frame clones and lacks some. The DNA was the basis for D and trimming; V, J and clone size are from that table. The data show more than 200,000 clones, with nearly 90% seen just once and around 3.3% held by the top ten. J is TRBJ2-6 and V is TRBV7-3; tentative D call: TRBD1 (5 bases). The receptor comes from a man aged 18 to 35 with active or convalescent COVID-19. Sequencing was done on a sample of peripheral blood. CDR3 amino acids: CASSLTGASSGANVLTF. The CDR3 bases are TGTGCCAGCAGCTTAACAGGGGCGAGCTCTGGGGCCAACGTCCTGACTTTC.